A single sample gave rise to the 14 T cell receptor beta chains below, sequenced in a study of T cell clonality in common variable immunodeficiency. Whole-study results and caveats: Reportedly, TCR beta sequences from common variable immunodeficiency showed fewer deletions and N-nucleotide insertions.

Libraries were prepared by immunoSEQ multiplex PCR; TCRdb keeps only in-frame clonotypes and omits some of them. Singletons are absent from the sample, which has 25,000 to 35,000 clones. Their antigens remain unidentified. Input material: peripheral blood mononuclear cells. The receptors shown here come from a human donor with common variable immunodeficiency.

This clone was recorded at least ten times. The read terminates 3 residues ahead of where the CDR3 ends, so the germline J gene completes it. V and J are TRBV20-1 and TRBJ2-3; 9 nucleotides line up with TRBD2. V was clipped by 6 bases and J by 2 bases; unmatched bases: 9. The CDR3 sequence is 15 residues long. Germline V gives CDR1 DFQATT, CDR2 SNEGSKA (reference sequence). The covered CDR3 bases are TGCAGTGCGAGCGATGGACTAGCGAACACAGATACG. Translating gives CSASDGLANTDT. The full CDR3 reads CSASDGLANTDTQYF.

This clone was seen more than once but under ten times. The read stops 3 residues short of the end of the CDR3; the missing end is completed from the germline J gene. V gene TRBV6-1 combines with J gene TRBJ2-7; tentatively, D is TRBD1 (6 bases). The CDR3 is 15 amino acids. The ends were cut back, 1 base at V and 3 bases at J, with 13 bases in the middle. CDR1 and CDR2 from the germline V gene are MNHNS and SASEGT. CDR3 sequence reads: CASSEGGTTGYEQYF. The sequenced part of the CDR3 DNA is TGTGCCAGCAGTGAAGGGGGGACAACTGGCTACGAG.

This clone was seen only a few times. The sequence runs out 3 residues before the end of the CDR3; the remainder is reconstructed from the germline J gene. This chain links TRBV20-1 with TRBJ2-5; TRBD2 matches at 8 bases. Germline-derived CDR1 and CDR2 are DFQATT and SNEGSKA (reference sequence). The CDR3 extends over 16 amino acids. The J segment lost 1 base and the V segment lost 6 bases, leaving 13 bases of the junction unmatched. The CDR3 spells CSAATSGANPQETQYF. The DNA read from the CDR3 is TGCAGTGCCGCAACTAGCGGAGCCAACCCCCAAGAGACC.

This clone was found many times. From the germline J gene comes the end of the CDR3, since the read stops 3 residues before it. The chain couples TRBV2 to TRBJ1-1; a possible D gene is TRBD1 (6 bases). The CDR3 runs to 16 residues. Germline values: CDR1 SNHLY, CDR2 FYNNEI. V dropped 3 bases and J dropped 1 base, with 15 bases sitting between them. The CDR3 bases that were read are TGTGCCAGCAGTGATAGGGCGGGACACCCGAACACTGAA. Amino acid sequence: CASSDRAGHPNTE. From start to end, the CDR3 is CASSDRAGHPNTEAFF.

As concerns this clone: The read ends 3 residues shy of where the CDR3 ends; the end is completed using the germline J gene. The chain joins TRBV20-1 to TRBJ2-1; tentatively, D is TRBD2 (5 bases). Between the trimmed V and J ends, which lost 6 bases and 3 bases, there was a span of 9 bases. There are 12 residues in the CDR3. The germline gives CDR1 DFQATT, CDR2 SNEGSKA (reference sequence). The sequenced CDR3 bases are TGCAGTGCGAGTGCGGGCTACAATGAG. It is translated as CSASAGYNE. The entire CDR3 protein reads CSASAGYNEQFF.

On this clone itself: The read comes to an end 3 residues before the CDR3 does, leaving the germline J gene to fill in the end. The chain uses TRBV19 and TRBJ2-1; 7 bases match TRBD1. V trimming: 4 bases; J trimming: 4 bases; junction bases outside the gene matches: 13. Germline V lookup: CDR1 LNHDA, CDR2 SQIVND (reference sequence). This CDR3 has 17 residues. This CDR3 reads CASSRSFGEGAYNEQFF. The CDR3 DNA, read in part, is TGTGCCAGTAGTAGGTCCTTCGGCGAGGGGGCTTACAATGAG. The entire variable domain, with the rest obtained from reference TRBV19 and TRBJ2-1, is as follows: DGGITQSPKYLFRKEGQNVTLSCEQNLNHDAMYWYRQDPGQGLRLIYYSQIVNDFQKGDIAEGYSVSREKKESFPLTVTSAQKNPTAFYLCASSRSFGEGAYNEQFFGPGTRLTVL.

There are many counts of this clone. The read comes to an end 3 residues before the CDR3 does, leaving the germline J gene to fill in the end. The rearrangement joins TRBV7-6 to TRBJ2-7; weak D call: TRBD1 (6 bases). Between the trimmed V and J ends, which lost 0 bases and 0 bases, there was a span of 15 bases. CDR3 length equals 17 residues. CDR1 and CDR2 (germline): SGHVS, FNYEAQ. The CDR3 DNA, read in part, is TGTGCCAGCAGCTTAGCAAAGTCCGGGACACGCTCCTACGAG. This codes for CASSLAKSGTRSYE. The entire CDR3 reads CASSLAKSGTRSYEQYF.

This clone was counted many times. The read falls 3 residues short of the CDR3 end, and the missing part is taken from the germline J gene. The chain recombines TRBV20-1 with TRBJ2-3; tentative D call: TRBD1 (5 bases). This CDR3 contains 15 residues. Trimming took 5 bases from V and 0 from J, leaving 15 bases between them. From germline, CDR1 is DFQATT and CDR2 SNEGSKA (reference sequence). The CDR3 spells CSASLREASTDTQYF. The sequenced CDR3 bases are TGCAGTGCTTCCCTCAGGGAAGCTAGCACAGATACG.

This clone occurred many times. The CDR3 extends 3 residues past the end of the read, so its final part is completed from the germline J gene. The V gene is TRBV5-1, the J gene TRBJ1-4; D gene ambiguous. V shed 7 bases and J shed 7 bases, with 20 bases lying between them. Germline CDR1 reads SGHRS; CDR2 reads YFSETQ. The CDR3 sequence is 15 residues long. The CDR3 sequence is CASGVGRAAGEKLFF. The sequenced CDR3 bases are TGCGCCAGCGGCGTTGGCAGAGCGGCGGGTGAAAAA.

This clone came up a few times. At one end the junction does not follow the germline gene, possibly because of a read error. The read halts 3 residues ahead of the CDR3 end, with the missing end drawn from the germline J gene. The chain employs TRBV7-9 and TRBJ2-7; tentatively, D is TRBD1 (6 bases). This CDR3 comprises 13 residues. Germline V gene lookup returns CDR1 SEHNR and CDR2 FQNEAQ (reference sequence). The CDR3: CSSSGQNSYEQYF. The covered CDR3 bases are TGTTCCAGCAGCGGACAGAACTCCTACGAG.

This clone was detected many times. The CDR3 reads CASSRTGIPYNEQFF. CDR3 bases read: TGTGCCAGTAGTCGGACAGGGATCCCCTACAATGAG. The chain employs TRBV19 and TRBJ2-1, with 8 bases fitting TRBD1. The read is 3 residues too short to cover the CDR3 end, so that end is filled in from the germline J gene. This CDR3 has 15 residues. The V gene's germline CDR1 is LNHDA and CDR2 SQIVND (reference sequence). V was clipped by 5 bases and J by 2 bases; unmatched bases: 5.

Sample share makes this clone medium-sized. With the read ending 3 residues before the CDR3 end, the germline J gene is used to fill in that end. The chain carries TRBV5-1 and TRBJ1-1; TRBD1 is a possible D gene (6 bases). V was shortened by 4 bases and J by 0 bases, with 10 bases between the two germline ends. This CDR3 has 14 residues. Germline-derived CDR1 and CDR2 are SGHRS and YFSETQ. The covered CDR3 bases are TGCGCCAGCAGCCCGGGACACGTGAACACTGAA. Protein sequence: CASSPGHVNTE. The full-length CDR3 reads as CASSPGHVNTEAFF.

This clone came up many times. The CDR3 spells CASSSWTSGSYEQFF. The CDR3 DNA, read in part, is TGTGCCAGCAGCTCCTGGACTAGCGGGAGCTATGAG. V and J are TRBV7-8 and TRBJ2-1, with 13 nucleotides matching TRBD2. The CDR3 extends 3 residues past the end of the read, so its final part is completed from the germline J gene. The germline gives CDR1 SGHVS, CDR2 FQNEAQ. The CDR3 spans 15 residues. V lost 4 bases to trimming and J lost 8 bases; unmatched junction nucleotides: 5.

In this sample, this clone turned up a few times. Just one base apart from a much larger clone, this may be a read error. From the germline J gene comes the end of the CDR3, since the read stops 3 residues before it. V usage is TRBV6-1 and J usage is TRBJ1-5; D is undetermined. Germline V gene data show CDR1 as MNHNS and CDR2 as SASEGT. The CDR3 runs to 16 residues. CDR3 DNA (partial): TGTGCCAGCGGTGATCTTTGGCGGGTTAGCAATCAGCCC. This encodes CASGDLWRVSNQP. The complete CDR3 reads CASGDLWRVSNQPQHF.